One and the same sample provided the 22 T cell receptor beta chains below, sequenced in a study of blood T cell repertoires in COVID-19. Method: immunoSEQ multiplex PCR; TCRdb's copy keeps in-frame clones and lacks some. This table holds about 400,000 clones, roughly 91% found once. Material for sequencing was PBMCs or T cells enriched from blood (not recorded which). These receptor sequences come from a woman aged 25 to 39 who had recovered from COVID-19.

The chain employs TRBV30 and TRBJ1-1; D is undetermined. There are 14 residues in the CDR3. Between the trimmed V and J ends, which lost 3 bases and 4 bases, there was a span of 15 bases. From germline, CDR1 is GTSNPN and CDR2 SVGIG (reference sequence). CDR3 coding DNA: TGTGCCTGGAGCTTCCTTCAACCGGGCACTGAAGCTTTCTTT. This codes for CAWSFLQPGTEAFF.

The chain combines TRBV7-3 with TRBJ2-1, with TRBD2 matching 7 bases. Trimming cost V 0 bases and J 8 bases; bases outside gene matches: 13. Germline-derived CDR1 and CDR2 are SGHTA and FQGTGA. The CDR3 runs 17 residues. CDR3 DNA sequence: TGTGCCAGCAGCTTAACCTTTGGACTAGGAGGTGGTGATGAGCAGTTCTTC. It specifies CASSLTFGLGGGDEQFF.

The chain employs TRBV20-1 and TRBJ2-2; D is perhaps TRBD2 (5 bases). Germline V gene lookup returns CDR1 DFQATT and CDR2 SNEGSKA (reference sequence). The V gene lost 3 bases and the J gene lost 4 bases, with 12 bases spanning the gap. The CDR3 is 14 amino acids. The CDR3 region is CSASRAEVTGELFF. For the CDR3, the DNA is TGCAGTGCTAGTCGAGCGGAAGTCACCGGGGAGCTGTTTTTT.

The chain employs TRBV9 and TRBJ2-3; a weak D match, TRBD2 (5 bases). V was clipped by 4 bases and J by 0 bases, with 9 bases between them. The CDR3 spans 14 residues. Germline V gene lookup returns CDR1 SGDLS and CDR2 YYNGEE. The CDR3 bases are TGTGCCAGCAGCCTTAGCGTCAGCACAGATACGCAGTATTTT. Protein sequence: CASSLSVSTDTQYF.

With respect to this clone: One end of the junction varies from germline; a read error may be responsible. The J gene is TRBJ2-7, the V gene TRBV6-2 or TRBV6-3, with a weak D call TRBD2 (5 bases). This CDR3 is built from 12 residues. Germline CDR1 is MNHEY and CDR2 is SVGEGT. Here the CDR3 DNA reads TGTGCCAGCAGTTACTCGATTCGGGAAAGGGACTTC. Amino acid sequence: CASSYSIRERDF.

The genes are TRBV4-3 and TRBJ1-5; 10 nucleotides agree with TRBD1. CDR1 is LGHNA, CDR2 YSLEER, per germline. The CDR3 is 16 amino acids. The trim removed 3 bases at V and 7 bases at J, leaving 9 bases unmatched. CDR3 region: CASSQDTGTGDQPQHF. CDR3 DNA sequence: TGCGCCAGCAGCCAGGACACCGGGACAGGGGACCAGCCCCAGCATTTT.

The chain recombines TRBV7-6 with TRBJ2-2, with TRBD1 identical over 7 bases. CDR3 size: 16 residues. The V and J ends lost 2 bases and 2 bases, in that order; junction bases with no gene match: 5. Germline-derived CDR1 and CDR2 are SGHVS and FNYEAQ. As DNA, the CDR3 is TGTGCCAGCAGCTTACGAGGGGGCTCCAACACCGGGGAGCTGTTTTTT. Translating it yields CASSLRGGSNTGELFF.

The gene calls are TRBV4-1 and TRBJ1-5, with D possibly TRBD1 on 6 matching bases. This CDR3 region has 14 residues. Per the germline V gene, CDR1 is MGHRA and CDR2 is YSYEKL. The V and J ends lost 4 bases and 11 bases respectively, with 18 bases between them. CDR3 amino acids: CASSPRQASRAQHF. The CDR3 DNA is TGCGCCAGCAGCCCTCGACAGGCTTCCCGCGCCCAGCATTTT.

This chain uses TRBV7-6 with TRBJ1-1; D remains ambiguous. CDR1 SGHVS and CDR2 FNYEAQ come from the germline V gene. The V gene lost 1 base and the J gene lost 6 bases, with 15 bases spanning the gap. This CDR3 is built from 15 residues. CDR3 region: CASSLELGGNPEAFF. The CDR3 coding sequence is TGTGCCAGCAGCTTAGAGTTGGGAGGAAACCCTGAAGCTTTCTTT.

This clone occurred once. This chain connects TRBV30 to TRBJ2-7, with TRBD1 identical over 7 bases. Per the germline V gene, CDR1 is GTSNPN and CDR2 is SVGIG (reference sequence). J gave up 2 bases and V 1 base, and 11 bases lay outside the gene matches. The CDR3 runs 16 residues. The CDR3 reads CAWSGARGREAYEQYF. In nucleotides, the CDR3 is TGTGCCTGGAGTGGGGCGAGGGGGCGAGAGGCCTACGAGCAGTACTTC.

V and J are TRBV5-4 and TRBJ1-2, with TRBD1 matching over 9 bases. The CDR3 loop spans 14 amino acids. The germline CDR1 and CDR2 sequences are SGHNT and YYREEE (reference sequence). The J segment lost 4 bases and the V segment lost 4 bases, leaving 5 bases of the junction unmatched. The CDR3 DNA reads TGTGCCAGCAGCGAGGGACAGGGTCCCTATGGCTACACCTTC. This translates into CASSEGQGPYGYTF.

The gene calls are TRBV7-8 and TRBJ2-1, with TRBD2 matching over 12 bases. The trim removed 1 base at V and 11 bases at J, leaving 6 bases unmatched. Germline-derived CDR1 and CDR2 are SGHVS and FQNEAQ. The CDR3 spans 15 residues. The CDR3 coding sequence is TGTGCCAGCAGCTTAGGCACTAGCGGGGGGCAGCAGCAGTTCTTC. Amino acid sequence: CASSLGTSGGQQQFF.

This sequence joins TRBV5-6 and TRBJ2-7; a possible D gene is TRBD1 (5 bases). The V end was cut by 1 base, the J end by 6 bases, with 17 bases between. The CDR3 has 15 amino acids. Per germline, CDR1 SGHDT and CDR2 YYEEEE. CDR3 nucleotide sequence: TGTGCCAGCAGCTTGCCCAAGGGGCCTCTTGGCGAGCAGTACTTC. Encoded protein: CASSLPKGPLGEQYF.

The chain combines TRBV12-2 with TRBJ1-2. TRBV12-2 is tagged as a pseudogene. The CDR3 totals 11 residues. The CDR3 DNA reads TGTGCAAGTCGCTTAGCTGGGGGGGACACCTTC. This translates into CASRLAGGDTF.

This rearrangement joins TRBV5-6 to TRBJ2-1; 10 bases line up with TRBD2. The CDR3 covers 16 residues. Germline V gene data show CDR1 as SGHDT and CDR2 as YYEEEE. V lost 2 bases, J lost 5 bases, and 7 bases stayed unmatched. CDR3 nucleotide sequence: TGTGCCAGCAGCTTCCTAAGTAGCGGGAGGAACAATGAGCAGTTCTTC. The encoded protein is CASSFLSSGRNNEQFF.

The chain links TRBV5-6 to TRBJ2-3, with D perhaps TRBD2 (7 bases). The V gene's germline CDR1 is SGHDT and CDR2 YYEEEE. V was trimmed by 3 bases and J by 3 bases, leaving 23 bases between them. This CDR3 region has 18 residues. The DNA for the CDR3 is TGTGCCAGCAGCTGGGGGGCCACCCTCAGCGGGATTACAGATACGCAGTATTTT. Protein: CASSWGATLSGITDTQYF.

CDR3 protein: CASSSRQAVNEKLFF. Written as DNA, the CDR3 is TGTGCCAGCAGCTCTCGACAGGCGGTTAATGAAAAACTGTTTTTT. This chain links TRBV9 with TRBJ1-4; D might be TRBD1 (6 bases). Trimming took off 4 bases at V and 4 bases at J, with 14 bases between the two ends. The germline gives CDR1 SGDLS, CDR2 YYNGEE. The CDR3 sequence is 15 residues long.

V gene TRBV7-9 combines with J gene TRBJ1-3; 7 nucleotides agree with TRBD1. Germline V CDR1 and CDR2: SEHNR, FQNEAQ (reference sequence). Trimming at V came to 4 bases and at J to 7 bases, leaving 7 bases not matched to a gene. CDR3 length: 14 residues. DNA for the CDR3: TGTGCCAGCAGCTACCGACTGGGACAGAACACCATATATTTT. It is translated as CASSYRLGQNTIYF.

This rearrangement joins TRBV2 to TRBJ2-1; 8 bases agree with TRBD2. V lost 6 bases to trimming and J lost 7 bases; unmatched junction nucleotides: 11. Germline V gene sequence: CDR1 SNHLY, CDR2 FYNNEI. CDR3 size: 15 residues. The CDR3 bases are TGTGCCAGCAGGGGGGGACTAGTTGGTGTAAATGAGCAGTTCTTC. Protein product: CASRGGLVGVNEQFF.

This sequence joins TRBV20-1 and TRBJ2-1, with D perhaps matching TRBD1 (6 bases). V shed 4 bases and J shed 8 bases, with 9 bases lying between them. This CDR3 comprises 11 residues. Germline V gene lookup returns CDR1 DFQATT and CDR2 SNEGSKA (reference sequence). The CDR3 DNA follows: TGCAGTGCTACCAGGGGCTATGAGCAGTTCTTC. Translating it yields CSATRGYEQFF.

The chain joins TRBV6-1 to TRBJ1-1, with D possibly being TRBD1 (5 bases). V dropped 2 bases and J dropped 11 bases, with 15 bases sitting between them. Per the germline V gene, CDR1 is MNHNS and CDR2 is SASEGT. This CDR3 spans 13 amino acids. The CDR3 is CASSEILTGGAFF. The DNA for the CDR3 is TGTGCCAGCAGTGAAATTCTAACGGGGGGGGCTTTCTTT.

This clone showed up just a few times. The gene calls are TRBV11-2 and TRBJ1-6, with 8 nucleotides matching TRBD1. This CDR3 is 14 amino acids long. Germline V lookup: CDR1 SGHAT, CDR2 FQNNGV. Trimming cost V 6 bases and J 10 bases; bases outside gene matches: 8. The chain's CDR3 is CASRLGQEESPLHF. As DNA, the CDR3 is TGTGCCAGCAGGCTGGGACAGGAGGAGTCACCCCTCCACTTT.